Below are 30 T cell receptor beta chains sequenced from a single sample in a study of shared T cell receptors in the human thymus (dated by TCRdb to about 2021). Libraries came from the immunoSEQ multiplex PCR assay. As stored in TCRdb, this immuneACCESS dataset retains in-frame rearrangements with V and J assigned. A fraction of the clones does not appear; measured against another copy, unresolved V genes explain less than half of the discrepancy, and the remainder lacks a known reason. The sample table shows over 450,000 clones, and about 84% are seen once. 0.01% to 0.015% of the sample is taken by the ten largest. These data were likewise used in another study, on human thymus T cells.

Material for sequencing was thymocytes. Every receptor here comes from a boy younger than two with a congenital heart defect. Donor details come from another sample of the same person, matched by shared clones.

CDR3 DNA sequence: TGTGCCAGCGCCCCAAGCCTATCCGGGACTAGCCCCGAGCAGTACTTC. Translation gives CASAPSLSGTSPEQYF. This chain joins TRBV2 and TRBJ2-7, with TRBD2 matching over 9 bases. Germline V CDR1 and CDR2: SNHLY, FYNNEI. The CDR3 is made up of 16 amino acids. V gave up 8 bases and J gave up 6 bases; unmatched junction bases: 17.

The V and J genes are TRBV28 and TRBJ1-3; D is ambiguous. V gave up 6 bases and J gave up 0 bases, with 3 bases separating them. From germline, CDR1 is MDHEN and CDR2 SYDVKM. This CDR3 spans 12 amino acids. The CDR3 protein is CASSHSGNTIYF. The CDR3 DNA reads TGTGCCAGCAGCCACTCTGGAAACACCATATATTTT.

This clone was seen only a few times. The chain is built from TRBV19 and TRBJ2-5, with 9 nucleotides matching TRBD2. After removal of 0 bases from V and 7 bases from J, the junction contained 9 bases not matched to a gene. The length of the CDR3 is 16 residues. CDR1 and CDR2 from the germline V gene are LNHDA and SQIVND (reference sequence). The CDR3 spells CASSIEGGRGVRTQYF. The CDR3 DNA reads as TGTGCCAGTAGTATAGAGGGCGGGAGGGGGGTCCGGACCCAGTACTTC.

Of note for this clone: The junction differs from germline at one of its ends, possibly a read error. The CDR3 loop reads CASSPSGRALETQYF. The DNA of the CDR3 is TGTGCTAGCAGCCCTAGCGGGAGGGCATTAGAGACCCAGTACTTC. The chain uses TRBV7-7 and TRBJ2-5, with 12 bases aligning to TRBD2. CDR1 SSHAT and CDR2 FNYEAQ come from the germline V gene (reference sequence). The CDR3 covers 15 residues. The full variable domain, completed using reference TRBV7-7 and TRBJ2-5, is GAGVSQSPRYKVTKRGQDVTLRCDPISSHATLYWYQQALGQGPEFLTYFNYEAQPDKSGLPSDRFSAERPEGSISTLTIQRTEQRDSAMYRCASSPSGRALETQYFGPGTRLLVL.

The rearrangement uses TRBV9 and TRBJ2-7; TRBD2 is a possible D gene (6 bases). Trimming removed 2 bases from V and 3 bases from J, with 12 bases in between. The CDR3 runs 14 residues. From germline, CDR1 is SGDLS and CDR2 YYNGEE. CDR3 residues: CASSVASDNYEQYF. The CDR3 nucleotides read TGTGCCAGCAGCGTGGCTAGCGACAACTACGAGCAGTACTTC. The variable domain in full, with the rest retrieved from reference TRBV9 and TRBJ2-7, is DSGVTQTPKHLITATGQRVTLRCSPRSGDLSVYWYQQSLDQGLQFLIQYYNGEERAKGNILERFSAQQFPDLHSELNLSSLELGDSALYFCASSVASDNYEQYFGPGTRLTVT.

This rearrangement joins TRBV21-1 to TRBJ1-4. TRBV21-1 corresponds to a pseudogene. This CDR3 is built from 13 residues. CDR3: CASSRRGLEKLFF. DNA of the CDR3: TGTGCCAGTAGCCGCAGAGGGCTTGAAAAACTGTTTTTT.

To note about this clone: Other DNA sequences from this sample encode an identical CDR3 as well. The chain couples TRBV5-1 to TRBJ2-5, with a possible D match to TRBD2 (6 bases). The CDR3 spans 14 residues. V lost 0 bases and J lost 2, with 8 bases in between. CDR1 is SGHRS, CDR2 YFSETQ, per germline. The CDR3 region is CASSLAGTQETQYF. CDR3 sequence (DNA): TGCGCCAGCAGCTTGGCCGGGACTCAAGAGACCCAGTACTTC.

CDR3 sequence reads: CASSQELAGESYNEQFF. The CDR3, as DNA: TGTGCCAGCAGCCAAGAGCTAGCGGGAGAGTCCTACAATGAGCAGTTCTTC. The chain uses TRBV4-2 and TRBJ2-1, with 10 nucleotides matching TRBD2. The CDR3 contains 17 residues. From germline, CDR1 is LGHNA and CDR2 YNFKEQ. Unmatched junction bases numbered 3, after V lost 0 bases and J lost 1 base.

V gene TRBV4-1 combines with J gene TRBJ2-1; 11 nucleotides agree with TRBD2. Unmatched junction bases numbered 4, after V lost 0 bases and J lost 3 bases. CDR1 and CDR2 from the germline V gene are MGHRA and YSYEKL. The CDR3 consists of 17 residues. The CDR3 sequence is CASSQDVLAGDYNEQFF. The CDR3 coding sequence is TGCGCCAGCAGCCAAGATGTACTAGCGGGAGACTACAATGAGCAGTTCTTC.

The CDR3 protein is CASSLGEVASGRPGETQYF. The DNA of the CDR3 is TGTGCCAGCAGCTTAGGGGAGGTGGCTAGCGGGAGGCCCGGGGAGACCCAGTACTTC. V and J are TRBV7-2 and TRBJ2-5; TRBD2 matches at 11 bases. This CDR3 contains 19 residues. The V gene end was trimmed by 1 base and the J gene end by 5 bases; junction bases not matched to a gene: 15. Germline CDR1 and CDR2: SGHTA and FQGNSA.

The CDR3 nucleotides are TGTGCCAGCAGTGGGACAGCCCCCAGGGGGCTGAACATTCAGTACTTC. Amino acids: CASSGTAPRGLNIQYF. The chain is built from TRBV27 and TRBJ2-4; TRBD1 matches at 8 bases. After removal of 5 bases from V and 7 bases from J, the junction contained 13 bases not matched to a gene. This CDR3 is built from 16 residues. CDR1 is MNHEY, CDR2 SMNVEV, per germline (reference sequence).

The chain recombines TRBV9 with TRBJ2-7; D is unclear. Trimming shortened V by 0 bases and J by 6 bases, and 10 bases separated the two germline ends. Germline V gene sequence: CDR1 SGDLS, CDR2 YYNGEE. The length of the CDR3 is 13 residues. The CDR3 here is CASSVVENSEQYF. In DNA, the CDR3 is TGTGCCAGCAGCGTAGTCGAGAATAGCGAGCAGTACTTC.

In its sample, this clone was seen a few times. V is TRBV4-1 and J is TRBJ2-3; tentatively, D is TRBD2 (6 bases). The CDR3 runs 16 residues. Trimming left V 0 bases short and J 2 bases short, with 12 bases between. Per the germline V gene, CDR1 is MGHRA and CDR2 is YSYEKL. The CDR3 DNA sequence: TGCGCCAGCAGCCAAGATCCGGGAGCCACCACAGATACGCAGTATTTT. Encoded protein: CASSQDPGATTDTQYF.

This chain joins TRBV30 and TRBJ2-3, with no clear D. Looked up from germline, CDR1 is GTSNPN and CDR2 is SVGIG (reference sequence). CDR3 size: 13 residues. Deletions cut 2 bases from V and 2 bases from J, with 8 bases between. The CDR3 DNA follows: TGTGCCTGGAGTTTTTCCGTCACAGATACGCAGTATTTT. Protein: CAWSFSVTDTQYF.

The chain links TRBV27 to TRBJ2-7; D call uncertain. Germline V CDR1 and CDR2: MNHEY, SMNVEV (reference sequence). V lost 3 bases, J lost 2 bases, and 8 bases lay in between. CDR3 length: 13 amino acids. Written as DNA, the CDR3 is TGTGCCAGCAGTTTGAACGGTACCTACGAGCAGTACTTC. The encoded protein is CASSLNGTYEQYF.

This clone was observed a few times. This chain joins TRBV28 and TRBJ2-7; weak D call: TRBD1 (6 bases). V was trimmed by 5 bases and J by 8 bases, leaving 10 bases between them. The V gene's germline CDR1 is MDHEN and CDR2 SYDVKM. The CDR3 is 11 residues long. CDR3 in amino acids: CASSPRGQQYF. The CDR3 DNA follows: TGTGCCAGCAGTCCCAGGGGTCAGCAGTACTTC.

In the case of this clone: The conserved final phenylalanine or tryptophan is absent from the CDR3, which likely points to a read error. It is unclear where the CDR3 begins or ends on the DNA, so no DNA is shown, and the CDR3 is as TCRdb lists it. The genes are TRBV7-9 and TRBJ1-6; TRBD1 was called by the table and not checked on the DNA. Germline assignment: CDR1 SEHNR and CDR2 FQNEAQ (reference sequence). With termini counted, the CDR3 has 11 amino acids. CDR3 amino acids: CASSLAWDTAE.

V and J are TRBV5-1 and TRBJ2-7; 8 nucleotides agree with TRBD1. CDR1 is SGHRS, CDR2 YFSETQ, per germline. This CDR3 is 13 amino acids long. Trimming took 5 bases from V and 2 from J; bases not matched to a gene: 3. The CDR3, as DNA: TGCGCCAGCAGAGGACAGGGACCCTACGAGCAGTACTTC. This codes for CASRGQGPYEQYF.

The chain employs TRBV9 and TRBJ2-2; D remains ambiguous. The CDR3 totals 15 residues. Germline V CDR1 and CDR2: SGDLS, YYNGEE. V was shortened by 4 bases and J by 0 bases, with 10 bases between the two germline ends. The CDR3 reads CASSPRRANTGELFF. The CDR3 DNA follows: TGTGCCAGCAGCCCCCGACGGGCGAACACCGGGGAGCTGTTTTTT.

The chain couples TRBV7-9 to TRBJ1-4, with a possible D match to TRBD1 (5 bases). The V and J ends lost 5 bases and 7 bases respectively, with 20 bases between them. In germline, CDR1 is SEHNR, CDR2 FQNEAQ (reference sequence). This CDR3 spans 16 amino acids. The CDR3 nucleotides read TGTGCCAGCAGCCACAGGACCCAGGGTACGGGTGAAAAACTGTTTTTT. Translated, it gives CASSHRTQGTGEKLFF.

CDR3 in DNA: TGTGCCAGCAGGTTTCAACAGCTGATCCCCCACGAGCAGTACTTC. It translates to CASRFQQLIPHEQYF. The gene calls are TRBV28 and TRBJ2-7; D unresolved. V lost 6 bases, J lost 5 bases, and 20 bases lay in between. The CDR3 contains 15 residues. Germline V gene sequence: CDR1 MDHEN, CDR2 SYDVKM.

The chain employs TRBV27 and TRBJ2-1, with TRBD1 identical over 10 bases. V gave up 4 bases and J gave up 6 bases; unmatched junction bases: 0. Germline assignment: CDR1 MNHEY and CDR2 SMNVEV (reference sequence). The CDR3 is 13 residues long. As DNA, the CDR3 is TGTGCCAGCAGTTGGACAGGGGGCAATGAGCAGTTCTTC. It codes for CASSWTGGNEQFF.

The chain recombines TRBV9 with TRBJ2-7, with 9 positions matching TRBD2. CDR1 is SGDLS, CDR2 YYNGEE, per germline. V trimming: 4 bases; J trimming: 4 bases; junction bases outside the gene matches: 9. This CDR3 comprises 15 residues. DNA for the CDR3: TGTGCCAGCAGCCCCCGGGTGGCGGGAGGGTACGAGCAGTACTTC. Translating gives CASSPRVAGGYEQYF.

This rearrangement joins TRBV19 to TRBJ1-5, with 7 bases identical to TRBD1. Germline V gene data show CDR1 as LNHDA and CDR2 as SQIVND (reference sequence). With 10 bases clipped from V and 0 bases from J, the junction kept 6 bases outside the gene matches. The CDR3 loop spans 14 amino acids. The CDR3 DNA follows: TGTGCCACTTTACAGGGGAATAGCAATCAGCCCCAGCATTTT. Amino acid sequence: CATLQGNSNQPQHF.

The V and J genes are TRBV5-1 and TRBJ2-1; 11 bases map to TRBD2. The CDR3 spans 17 residues. The ends lost 4 bases at V and 10 bases at J; junction bases unmatched: 16. Germline V gene lookup returns CDR1 SGHRS and CDR2 YFSETQ. The CDR3 coding sequence is TGCGCCAGCAGCAACCCGACTAGCGGGACCCAATATGGGGAGCAGTTCTTC. The encoded protein is CASSNPTSGTQYGEQFF. Based on the CDR3 plus reference TRBV5-1 and TRBJ2-1, the full variable domain is KAGVTQTPRYLIKTRGQQVTLSCSPISGHRSVSWYQQTPGQGLQFLFEYFSETQRNKGNFPGRFSGRQFSNSRSEMNVSTLELGDSALYLCASSNPTSGTQYGEQFFGPGTRLTVL.

This clone was observed once. The genes are TRBV19 and TRBJ2-7; TRBD2 matches at 9 bases. The germline gives CDR1 LNHDA, CDR2 SQIVND (reference sequence). The CDR3 is made up of 17 amino acids. V gave up 3 bases and J gave up 2 bases; unmatched junction bases: 11. As DNA, the CDR3 is TGTGCCAGTAGTATCGAGCCTCGGACTAGCGAACCCTACGAGCAGTACTTC. Translating it yields CASSIEPRTSEPYEQYF.

The chain links TRBV7-9 to TRBJ2-7; TRBD1 aligns across 10 bases. This CDR3 has 14 amino acids. The V gene's germline CDR1 is SEHNR and CDR2 FQNEAQ (reference sequence). J gave up 5 bases and V 5 bases, and 6 bases lay outside the gene matches. CDR3 bases: TGTGCCAGCAGCGGCCGGGACAGGGGCCACGAGCAGTACTTC. This translates into CASSGRDRGHEQYF.

V usage is TRBV28 and J usage is TRBJ1-1, with a tentative D call TRBD1 (5 bases). V lost 2 bases and J lost 5, with 9 bases in between. This CDR3 contains 13 residues. Germline loops: CDR1 MDHEN, CDR2 SYDVKM. Here the CDR3 reads CASSLRGLTEAFF. For the CDR3, the DNA is TGTGCCAGCAGTTTAAGGGGATTGACTGAAGCTTTCTTT.

The chain is built from TRBV6-5 and TRBJ2-7, with D possibly being TRBD2 (6 bases). V was pared by 8 bases and J by 0 bases, with 14 bases between. CDR3 length equals 14 residues. CDR1 and CDR2 from the germline V gene are MNHEY and SVGAGI. In DNA, the CDR3 is TGTGCCAGCGCCCCCGGAGGGAGCTCCTACGAGCAGTACTTC. It translates to CASAPGGSSYEQYF.

The rearrangement uses TRBV5-1 and TRBJ2-7; 9 bases line up with TRBD2. The CDR3 sequence is 15 residues long. Germline CDR1 and CDR2: SGHRS and YFSETQ. V gave up 5 bases and J gave up 2 bases; unmatched junction bases: 8. CDR3 bases: TGCGCCAGCAGACCTGGACTAGCGCCAACCTACGAGCAGTACTTC. Translation gives CASRPGLAPTYEQYF.